What follows are 9 T cell receptor beta chains derived from one specimen sequenced in a study of T cells in Graves' hyperthyroidism and ophthalmopathy. The CDR3 regions of TCR beta were amplified from RNA transcripts. First-round RT-PCR of the TCR CDR3 relied on the HTBI primer set. Via MiXCR, TCRdb re-called the multiplex PCR reads, giving one row per CDR3 protein. Among hundreds of thousands of distinct CDR3 sequences listed, 15% to 17% were seen once. What was sequenced was blood. The receptors were gathered from a woman between 18 and 29 years old with Graves' hyperthyroidism.

The J gene is TRBJ2-1, the V gene TRBV6-1, with a tentative D call TRBD2 (5 bases). This CDR3 has 14 residues. The V and J ends lost 8 bases and 5 bases respectively, with 16 bases between them. In germline, CDR1 is MNHNS, CDR2 SASEGT. The CDR3 protein is CASGERTGNNEQFF. In DNA, the CDR3 is TGTGCCAGCGGGGAAAGGACTGGAAACAATGAGCAGTTCTTC.

This clonotype has a count of ten or more. The V call is TRBV3-1, the J call TRBJ2-1, with 10 bases identical to TRBD2. Germline V gene data show CDR1 as LGHDT and CDR2 as YNNKEL (reference sequence). The V and J ends lost 4 bases and 4 bases, in that order; junction bases with no gene match: 4. This CDR3 comprises 15 residues. The CDR3 reads CASSPSGRGYNEQFF. The CDR3 DNA follows: TGTGCCAGCAGCCCTAGCGGGAGAGGTTACAATGAGCAGTTCTTC.

The chain couples TRBV7-9 to TRBJ2-5; tentative D call: TRBD2 (6 bases). V was cut by 3 bases and J by 5 bases, with 19 bases left in between. The CDR3 is made up of 16 amino acids. Germline loops: CDR1 SEHNR, CDR2 FQNEAQ (reference sequence). The CDR3 is CASSFHAGQGKETQYF. The DNA for the CDR3 is TGTGCCAGCAGCTTCCACGCGGGGCAGGGCAAGGAGACCCAGTACTTC. The full variable domain, with the rest looked up from reference TRBV7-9 and TRBJ2-5, is DTGVSQNPRHKITKRGQNVTFRCDPISEHNRLYWYRQTLGQGPEFLTYFQNEAQLEKSRLLSDRFSAERPKGSFSTLEIQRTEQGDSAMYLCASSFHAGQGKETQYFGPGTRLLVL.

This clonotype was observed at least ten times. CDR3 sequence: CSAIRDPKDTQYF. The CDR3 coding sequence is TGCAGTGCAATCCGGGACCCAAAAGATACGCAGTATTTT. The chain combines TRBV20-1 with TRBJ2-3, with D perhaps matching TRBD1 or TRBD2 (5 bases each). From germline, CDR1 is DFQATT and CDR2 SNEGSKA (reference sequence). CDR3 length equals 13 residues. V dropped 6 bases and J dropped 5 bases, with 15 bases sitting between them.

There are a few counts of this clonotype. In nucleotides, the CDR3 is TGCGCCAGCAGCTTGAGAGTTTCGACCGGTGTAGGGACAGGGGCCTCCTACGAGCAGTACTTC. It codes for CASSLRVSTGVGTGASYEQYF. The rearrangement joins TRBV5-1 to TRBJ2-7, with TRBD1 matching 10 bases. Germline assignment: CDR1 SGHRS and CDR2 YFSETQ. With V trimmed by 1 base and J by 0 bases, 19 bases remained unmatched. The CDR3 is 21 residues long.

This clonotype was seen many times. This rearrangement joins TRBV2 to TRBJ2-1, with 8 bases matching TRBD2. This CDR3 is 13 amino acids long. V dropped 1 base and J dropped 13; count of bases not matched to a gene: 6. From germline, CDR1 is SNHLY and CDR2 FYNNEI. CDR3 region: CASSEDGGRSQFF. CDR3 nucleotide sequence: TGTGCCAGCAGTGAAGATGGCGGGAGGTCCCAGTTCTTC.

This clonotype was observed at least ten times. The chain has TRBV11-2 and TRBJ2-7; D uncertain. The germline V gene encodes CDR1 SGHAT and CDR2 FQNNGV. V lost 0 bases and J lost 3, with 6 bases in between. The CDR3 extends over 13 amino acids. The CDR3 DNA reads TGTGCCAGCAGCTTAGATATACGCTACGAGCAGTACTTC. Protein product: CASSLDIRYEQYF.

This clonotype appeared many times. V and J are TRBV6-1 and TRBJ2-7; TRBD1 agrees at 7 bases. Trimming cost V 8 bases and J 5 bases; bases outside gene matches: 9. The CDR3 is made up of 13 amino acids. The germline CDR1 and CDR2 sequences are MNHNS and SASEGT. The CDR3 nucleotides are TGTGCCAGCGAGGGGGCGCGCCCCAACGAGCAGTACTTC. Its translation is CASEGARPNEQYF.

This chain joins TRBV5-1 and TRBJ2-3, with 13 bases matching TRBD2. CDR3 size: 17 residues. In germline, CDR1 is SGHRS, CDR2 YFSETQ. V lost 6 bases, J lost 1 base, and 8 bases stayed unmatched. CDR3 DNA: TGCGCCAGCAAAGAAGCCGGGACTAGCGGGGGCACAGATACGCAGTATTTT. Translating gives CASKEAGTSGGTDTQYF.